What follows are 21 T cell receptor beta chains derived from one specimen sequenced in a study of T cells and Merkel cell carcinoma outcomes. The repertoire was sequenced with immunoSEQ multiplex PCR; TCRdb's copy has only in-frame clones and lacks some. The sample includes 5,000 to 7,000 clones, 70% to 85% of them seen just once. The source material was tumor tissue from Merkel cell carcinoma. These receptors were taken from a human donor with Merkel cell carcinoma.

This clone was detected a few times. The chain employs TRBV19 and TRBJ1-3; 9 bases fit TRBD1. Germline CDR1 LNHDA, CDR2 SQIVND (reference sequence). CDR3 length equals 15 residues. J lost 4 bases, V lost 3 bases, and 4 bases had no gene match. This CDR3 is CASSIGTGLGNTIYF. CDR3 nucleotide sequence: TGTGCCAGTAGTATTGGGACAGGGCTAGGAAACACCATATATTTT.

The chain combines TRBV5-1 with TRBJ1-4, with TRBD1 as a possible D gene (6 bases). CDR1 is SGHRS, CDR2 YFSETQ, per germline. The V gene lost 0 bases and the J gene lost 8 bases, with 14 bases spanning the gap. The length of the CDR3 is 15 residues. The CDR3 nucleotides are TGCGCCAGCAGCTTGGAGGCAGGGGCCGACGAAAAACTGTTTTTT. It codes for CASSLEAGADEKLFF.

This clone occurred once. The junction does not match germline at one end; this may be a read error. This chain connects TRBV7-9 to TRBJ2-2, with 8 bases that match TRBD1. The CDR3 sequence is 15 residues long. Germline loops: CDR1 SEHNR, CDR2 FQNEAQ (reference sequence). CDR3 sequence (DNA): TGTGCCAGCAGCCATACAGGGGGACGCACCGGGGAACTGTTTTTT. Residues: CASSHTGGRTGELFF.

The V call is TRBV5-6, the J call TRBJ2-5; D is ambiguous. The germline gives CDR1 SGHDT, CDR2 YYEEEE. The CDR3 has 11 amino acids. V lost 0 bases and J 5 bases, leaving 2 bases between the germline ends. The chain's CDR3 is CASSLDETQYF. As DNA, the CDR3 is TGTGCCAGCAGCTTGGATGAGACCCAGTACTTC.

The chain is built from TRBV27 and TRBJ1-1; TRBD1 might be the D (5 bases). This CDR3 has 12 amino acids. V was shortened by 5 bases and J by 11 bases, with 15 bases between the two germline ends. CDR1 and CDR2 from the germline V gene are MNHEY and SMNVEV (reference sequence). In DNA form, the CDR3 reads TGTGCCAGCAGTACCGGGGCCTTAGGGGCTTTCTTT. It translates to CASSTGALGAFF.

This chain connects TRBV9 to TRBJ2-3; TRBD2 matches 8 bases. This CDR3 spans 18 amino acids. Germline V lookup: CDR1 SGDLS, CDR2 YYNGEE. The trim removed 4 bases at V and 2 bases at J, leaving 15 bases unmatched. DNA of the CDR3: TGTGCCAGCAGCCCCTTCGGGGGGGCGGGAGGCCCCACAGATACGCAGTATTTT. Translating it yields CASSPFGGAGGPTDTQYF.

The chain links TRBV12-5 to TRBJ1-1; the D gene is possibly TRBD1 (6 bases). The V gene lost 2 bases and the J gene lost 4 bases, with 11 bases spanning the gap. Germline loops: CDR1 LGHNT, CDR2 FRNRAP. This CDR3 is 14 amino acids long. Written as DNA, the CDR3 is TGTGCTAGTGGTTTGTGGGGGCATGGCACTGAAGCTTTCTTT. This codes for CASGLWGHGTEAFF.

The chain has TRBV19 and TRBJ2-1; perhaps D is TRBD1 or TRBD2 (5 bases each). This CDR3 has 16 amino acids. Trimming stripped 5 bases from V and 9 bases from J, with 23 bases between. Germline V gene lookup returns CDR1 LNHDA and CDR2 SQIVND (reference sequence). CDR3 nucleotide sequence: TGTGCCAGTAGTGCTCCGGGACGGACCTCATCCTTTGAGCAGTTCTTC. This codes for CASSAPGRTSSFEQFF.

V gene TRBV5-1 combines with J gene TRBJ1-3, with D maybe TRBD1 (5 bases). The CDR3 is made up of 16 amino acids. Per the germline V gene, CDR1 is SGHRS and CDR2 is YFSETQ. The V end was cut by 0 bases, the J end by 0 bases, with 10 bases between. CDR3 sequence: CASSLGQGASGNTIYF. In DNA, the CDR3 is TGCGCCAGCAGCTTGGGTCAGGGCGCCTCTGGAAACACCATATATTTT.

The chain carries TRBV19 and TRBJ2-7; TRBD2 matches 10 bases. After removal of 2 bases from V and 4 bases from J, the junction contained 2 bases not matched to a gene. Germline lookup yields CDR1 LNHDA and CDR2 SQIVND (reference sequence). The CDR3 totals 14 residues. CDR3 nucleotides: TGTGCCAGTAGTATACGTAGCGGGAGGTACGAGCAGTACTTC. The encoded protein is CASSIRSGRYEQYF. The full variable domain, with the rest looked up from reference TRBV19 and TRBJ2-7, is DGGITQSPKYLFRKEGQNVTLSCEQNLNHDAMYWYRQDPGQGLRLIYYSQIVNDFQKGDIAEGYSVSREKKESFPLTVTSAQKNPTAFYLCASSIRSGRYEQYFGPGTRLTVT.

This chain connects TRBV18 to TRBJ2-1; 7 bases align to TRBD2. This CDR3 is 13 amino acids long. From germline, CDR1 is KGHSH and CDR2 LQKENI. The J segment lost 8 bases and the V segment lost 5 bases, leaving 6 bases of the junction unmatched. CDR3 nucleotides: TGTGCCAGCTCATTGGCGGGAGCACATGAGCAGTTCTTC. Its protein is CASSLAGAHEQFF.

The V call is TRBV30, the J call TRBJ1-1, with D maybe TRBD1 (6 bases). The CDR3 consists of 11 residues. V shed 0 bases and J shed 12 bases, with 11 bases lying between them. In germline, CDR1 is GTSNPN, CDR2 SVGIG (reference sequence). The CDR3 protein is CAWSVQGVSFF. CDR3 bases: TGTGCCTGGAGTGTACAGGGCGTATCTTTCTTT.

This clone was picked up a small number of times. This chain joins TRBV2 and TRBJ1-2; TRBD1 might be the D (5 bases). V was cut by 5 bases and J by 7 bases, with 8 bases left in between. This CDR3 spans 11 amino acids. CDR1 is SNHLY, CDR2 FYNNEI, per germline. This chain's CDR3 is CASSRDSGYTF. The CDR3 coding sequence is TGTGCCAGCAGTAGGGACTCTGGCTACACCTTC.

This clone was observed once. The chain is built from TRBV20-1 and TRBJ2-2, with D tentatively TRBD1 (6 bases). V was trimmed by 6 bases and J by 4 bases, leaving 6 bases between them. In germline, CDR1 is DFQATT, CDR2 SNEGSKA (reference sequence). The CDR3 contains 11 residues. Here the CDR3 reads CSARGTGELFF. As DNA, the CDR3 is TGCAGTGCCAGGGGCACCGGGGAGCTGTTTTTT.

J is TRBJ2-2 and V is TRBV11-3; 7 bases align to TRBD2. CDR1 and CDR2 (germline): SGHNT, YENEEA. Trimming took 4 bases from V and 9 from J; bases not matched to a gene: 14. This CDR3 has 16 amino acids. The CDR3 spells CASSWGGAKGNRELFF. The CDR3 DNA reads as TGTGCCAGCAGCTGGGGAGGGGCGAAGGGTAACCGGGAGCTGTTTTTT.

The V and J genes are TRBV2 and TRBJ1-5; 8 bases align to TRBD1. The germline V gene has CDR1 SNHLY and CDR2 FYNNEI. V gave up 4 bases and J gave up 6 bases; unmatched junction bases: 11. The CDR3 spans 16 residues. CDR3 bases: TGTGCCAGCAGTGTACGGAAGACAGGGGAGAGTCAGCCCCAGCATTTT. This encodes CASSVRKTGESQPQHF.

A single count supports this clone. The chain carries TRBV5-1 and TRBJ1-6; possibly TRBD1 for D (6 bases). With 6 bases removed from V and 5 bases from J, the gap between germline ends came to 15 bases. The CDR3 consists of 15 residues. The germline CDR1 and CDR2 sequences are SGHRS and YFSETQ. Here the CDR3 reads CASTEGHLDNSPLHF. CDR3 coding DNA: TGCGCCAGCACGGAGGGACACTTAGATAATTCACCCCTCCACTTT.

The CDR3 DNA reads TGTGCCAGCAGCTTAGAGGTAGCGGGAGCATCCTACGAGCAGTACTTC. This sequence encodes CASSLEVAGASYEQYF. The chain employs TRBV7-6 and TRBJ2-7, with 9 bases lining up with TRBD2. Germline CDR1 is SGHVS and CDR2 is FNYEAQ. CDR3 length: 16 amino acids. Losses at the gene ends were 1 base for V and 1 base for J; bases not matched to a gene: 5.

This sequence joins TRBV11-1 and TRBJ2-2, with D perhaps matching TRBD2 (6 bases). With 5 bases removed from V and 4 bases from J, the gap between germline ends came to 17 bases. Germline-derived CDR1 and CDR2 are SGHAT and FQDESV (reference sequence). The CDR3 extends over 16 amino acids. Written as DNA, the CDR3 is TGTGCCAGCAGCCCCGACGGGAGTCGCGTCACCGGGGAGCTGTTTTTT. Amino acids: CASSPDGSRVTGELFF.

The chain combines TRBV28 with TRBJ2-7; D is ambiguous. V was pared by 5 bases and J by 2 bases, with 7 bases between. In germline, CDR1 is MDHEN, CDR2 SYDVKM. The CDR3 loop spans 12 amino acids. The CDR3 loop is CASSQTAYEQYF. The CDR3 nucleotides are TGTGCCAGCAGTCAGACTGCCTACGAGCAGTACTTC.

The chain couples TRBV28 to TRBJ1-2; TRBD1 matches at 8 bases. After removal of 4 bases from V and 7 bases from J, the junction contained 11 bases not matched to a gene. Germline V gene lookup returns CDR1 MDHEN and CDR2 SYDVKM. The CDR3 covers 15 residues. CDR3 sequence: CASSSAGQGVIGYTF. The CDR3 DNA is TGTGCCAGCAGTTCCGCTGGACAGGGTGTTATTGGCTACACCTTC.